This is a list of T cell receptor beta chains from one sample in a study of identical twins. MiXCR was run by TCRdb on the 5' RACE reads, yielding one entry per CDR3 protein. The sample has hundreds of thousands of distinct CDR3 sequences, roughly 20% seen once. These same data were also listed under a study on T cells expressing NK-cell markers.

Sequenced sample: PBMCs. The receptor set was obtained from a young woman in good health. CDR3s include the opening cysteine and the closing phenylalanine or tryptophan. D genes are given only for firm matches. The size field is filled for only some rows; it gives once, few, many or a size class.

v_gene,d_gene,abundance,j_gene,CDR3nt,CDR3aa
TRBV20-1,TRBD2,.,TRBJ2-7,TGCAGTGCTAGAGACTTAGCGGGAGGGCTGCACGAGCAGTACTTC,CSARDLAGGLHEQYF
TRBV7-9,TRBD1,few,TRBJ1-2,TGTGCCAGCAGCTGGTACCGGGACAGCTATGGCTACACCTTC,CASSWYRDSYGYTF
TRBV12-3/TRBV12-4,.,.,TRBJ2-5,TGTGCCAGCAGCCCCATTACAGGGTCGGAGACCCAGTACTTC,CASSPITGSETQYF
TRBV2,.,many,TRBJ1-1,TGTGCCAGCAGTGAACGTCAGGGGAACACTGAAGCTTTCTTT,CASSERQGNTEAFF
TRBV7-2,.,.,TRBJ2-7,TGTGCCAGCAGCCCCGGGACGGAGTTTTACGAGCAGTACTTC,CASSPGTEFYEQYF
TRBV12-3/TRBV12-4,.,.,TRBJ2-2,TGTGCCAGCAGTCCCCGCCAGGGTTGGGGCACCGGGGAGCTGTTTTTT,CASSPRQGWGTGELFF
TRBV12-3/TRBV12-4,.,.,TRBJ2-5,TGTGCCAGCAGTGGGGGACACCAAGAGACCCAGTACTTC,CASSGGHQETQYF
TRBV20-1,.,.,TRBJ2-5,TGCAGTGCTACTAGAAATCAGACCCAGTACTTC,CSATRNQTQYF
TRBV12-3/TRBV12-4,.,.,TRBJ1-1,TGTGCCAGCAGTATCCGGGACACCTACACTGAAGCTTTCTTT,CASSIRDTYTEAFF
TRBV4-3,.,.,TRBJ2-6,TGCGCCAGCAGCCAAGATCGAAGCAGTCCATCTGGGGCCAACGTCCTGACTTTC,CASSQDRSSPSGANVLTF
TRBV7-9,TRBD1,.,TRBJ1-6,TGTGCCAGCAGCCGGAGGACAGGGGGTTTGGAACCCCTCCACTTT,CASSRRTGGLEPLHF
TRBV9,.,many,TRBJ2-1,TGTGCCAGCAGCGAGGGCCTCGGGCGCGATGAGCAGTTCTTC,CASSEGLGRDEQFF
TRBV7-6,.,many,TRBJ2-5,TGTGCCAGCAGCCCCGATCTAGAGACCCAGTACTTC,CASSPDLETQYF
TRBV12-3/TRBV12-4,.,few,TRBJ2-3,TGTGCCAGCAGCCTCGACAGCCCTGACACAGATACGCAGTATTTT,CASSLDSPDTDTQYF
TRBV20-1,TRBD1,.,TRBJ2-1,TGCAGTGCTAGAGAACCCGGGACAGGGAGTTACAATGAGCAGTTCTTC,CSAREPGTGSYNEQFF
TRBV6-2/TRBV6-3,TRBD1,.,TRBJ2-2,TGTGCCAGCAGAACTCATTCCGGGACAGGGACCGGGGAGCTGTTTTTT,CASRTHSGTGTGELFF
TRBV5-1,.,few,TRBJ2-7,TGCGCCAGCAGCTTTAGGGGGGGCGACTACGAGCAGTACTTC,CASSFRGGDYEQYF
TRBV5-1,.,few,TRBJ1-5,TGCGCCAGCAGCTTGGCCGGCTACCAGCCCCAGCATTTT,CASSLAGYQPQHF
TRBV6-2/TRBV6-3,TRBD1,few,TRBJ2-5,TGTGCCAGCAGTAGGGGACAGGCGGAGACCCAGTACTTC,CASSRGQAETQYF
TRBV18,TRBD1,.,TRBJ1-1,TGTGCCAGCTCACCGCAATCAGGGGGAAGGAACACTGAAGCTTTCTTT,CASSPQSGGRNTEAFF